This record covers a single T cell receptor (beta chain). Its matching antigen is unknown. Vbeta (60) and Jbeta (13) primers were used in the PCR. TCRdb keeps only in-frame clones here, not all; method: immunoSEQ multiplex PCR. Here the sample spans approximately 210,000 clones, about 90% being singletons. The data stem from a study of cytomegalovirus exposure and HLA in healthy donors. The CDR3 is 16 residues long. Germline V gives CDR1 SGDLS, CDR2 YYNGEE. Trimming took off 4 bases at V and 3 bases at J, with 14 bases between the two ends. Study-wide results and limits: With high specificity and sensitivity, the classifier reportedly diagnosed cytomegalovirus status.

While unrecorded immune exposures were likely, the donors were nominally healthy when sampled. Sequenced: PBMCs. The sequence was obtained from a man aged 25 to 40 in good health and CMV-seronegative. The V call is TRBV9, the J call TRBJ2-6; D may be TRBD1 (5 bases). CDR3 loop: CASSLNQGFGANVLTF. DNA for the CDR3: TGTGCCAGCAGCCTAAACCAGGGCTTTGGGGCCAACGTCCTGACTTTC.